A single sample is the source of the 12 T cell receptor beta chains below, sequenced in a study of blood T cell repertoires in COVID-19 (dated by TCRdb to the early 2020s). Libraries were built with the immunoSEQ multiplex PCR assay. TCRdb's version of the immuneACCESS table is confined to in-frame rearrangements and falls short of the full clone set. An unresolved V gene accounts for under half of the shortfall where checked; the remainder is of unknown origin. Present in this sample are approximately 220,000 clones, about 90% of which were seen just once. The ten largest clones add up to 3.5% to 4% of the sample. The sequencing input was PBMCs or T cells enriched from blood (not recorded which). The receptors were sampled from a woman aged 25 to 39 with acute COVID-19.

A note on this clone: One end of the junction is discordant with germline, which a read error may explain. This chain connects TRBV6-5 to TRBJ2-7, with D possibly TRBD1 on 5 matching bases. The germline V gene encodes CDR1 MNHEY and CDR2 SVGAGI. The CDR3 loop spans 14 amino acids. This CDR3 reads CASTPGSPSHEQYF. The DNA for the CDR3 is TGTGCCAGCACGCCAGGGTCTCCCTCCCACGAGCAGTACTTC.

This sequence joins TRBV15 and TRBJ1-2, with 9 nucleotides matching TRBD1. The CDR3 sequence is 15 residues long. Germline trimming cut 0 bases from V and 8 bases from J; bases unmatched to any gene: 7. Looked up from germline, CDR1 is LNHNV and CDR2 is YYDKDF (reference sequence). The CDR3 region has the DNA TGTGCCACCAGCAGAGATGGGACAGGGAGGGAAGGCTACACCTTC. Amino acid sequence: CATSRDGTGREGYTF. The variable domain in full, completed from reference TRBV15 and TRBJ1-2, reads DAMVIQNPRYQVTQFGKPVTLSCSQTLNHNVMYWYQQKSSQAPKLLFHYYDKDFNNEADTPDNFQSRRPNTSFCFLDIRSPGLGDTAMYLCATSRDGTGREGYTFGSGTRLTVV.

The CDR3 protein is CASSLAITGPQETQYF. The CDR3 nucleotides are TGCGCCAGCAGCTTGGCCATCACAGGGCCCCAAGAGACCCAGTACTTC. The chain carries TRBV5-1 and TRBJ2-5; D might be TRBD1 (6 bases). The V gene's germline CDR1 is SGHRS and CDR2 YFSETQ. The CDR3 extends over 16 amino acids. V was trimmed by 0 bases and J by 1 base, leaving 13 bases between them. The full variable domain, its missing parts supplied by reference TRBV5-1 and TRBJ2-5, is KAGVTQTPRYLIKTRGQQVTLSCSPISGHRSVSWYQQTPGQGLQFLFEYFSETQRNKGNFPGRFSGRQFSNSRSEMNVSTLELGDSALYLCASSLAITGPQETQYFGPGTRLLVL.

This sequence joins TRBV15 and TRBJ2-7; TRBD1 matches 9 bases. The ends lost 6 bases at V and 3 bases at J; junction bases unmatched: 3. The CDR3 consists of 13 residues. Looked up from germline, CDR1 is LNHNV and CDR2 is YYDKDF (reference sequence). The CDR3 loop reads CATRRGQGYEQYF. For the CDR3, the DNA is TGTGCCACCAGACGGGGACAGGGCTACGAGCAGTACTTC. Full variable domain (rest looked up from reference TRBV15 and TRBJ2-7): DAMVIQNPRYQVTQFGKPVTLSCSQTLNHNVMYWYQQKSSQAPKLLFHYYDKDFNNEADTPDNFQSRRPNTSFCFLDIRSPGLGDTAMYLCATRRGQGYEQYFGPGTRLTVT.

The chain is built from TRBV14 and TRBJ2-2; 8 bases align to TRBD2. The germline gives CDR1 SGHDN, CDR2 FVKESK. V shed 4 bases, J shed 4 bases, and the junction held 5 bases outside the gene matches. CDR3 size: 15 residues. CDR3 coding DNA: TGTGCCAGCAGCCTGGGACTAGTAGGCACCGGGGAGCTGTTTTTT. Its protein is CASSLGLVGTGELFF. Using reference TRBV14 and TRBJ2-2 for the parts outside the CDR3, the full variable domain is EAGVTQFPSHSVIEKGQTVTLRCDPISGHDNLYWYRRVMGKEIKFLLHFVKESKQDESGMPNNRFLAERTGGTYSTLKVQPAELEDSGVYFCASSLGLVGTGELFFGEGSRLTVL.

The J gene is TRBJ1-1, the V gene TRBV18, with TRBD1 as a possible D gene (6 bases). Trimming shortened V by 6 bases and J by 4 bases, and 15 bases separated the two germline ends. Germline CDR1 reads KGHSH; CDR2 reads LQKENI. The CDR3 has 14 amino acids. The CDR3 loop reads CASSQTGVLTEAFF. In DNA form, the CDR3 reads TGTGCCAGCTCGCAGACAGGCGTCCTCACTGAAGCTTTCTTT.

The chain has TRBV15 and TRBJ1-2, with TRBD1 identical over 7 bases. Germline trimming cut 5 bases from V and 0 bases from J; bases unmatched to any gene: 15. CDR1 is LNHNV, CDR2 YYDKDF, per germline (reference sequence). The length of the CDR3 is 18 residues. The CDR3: CATSSGGSLNPSNYGYTF. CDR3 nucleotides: TGTGCCACCAGCTCAGGGGGGAGCTTAAACCCTTCTAACTATGGCTACACCTTC. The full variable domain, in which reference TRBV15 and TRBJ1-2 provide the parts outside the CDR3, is DAMVIQNPRYQVTQFGKPVTLSCSQTLNHNVMYWYQQKSSQAPKLLFHYYDKDFNNEADTPDNFQSRRPNTSFCFLDIRSPGLGDTAMYLCATSSGGSLNPSNYGYTFGSGTRLTVV.

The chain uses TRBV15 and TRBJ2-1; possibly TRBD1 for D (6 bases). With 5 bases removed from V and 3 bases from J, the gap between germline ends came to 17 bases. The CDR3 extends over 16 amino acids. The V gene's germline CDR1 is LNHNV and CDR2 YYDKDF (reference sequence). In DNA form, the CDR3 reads TGTGCCACCAGCGGATTGCTGGGGACAAACTACAATGAGCAGTTCTTC. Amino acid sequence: CATSGLLGTNYNEQFF.

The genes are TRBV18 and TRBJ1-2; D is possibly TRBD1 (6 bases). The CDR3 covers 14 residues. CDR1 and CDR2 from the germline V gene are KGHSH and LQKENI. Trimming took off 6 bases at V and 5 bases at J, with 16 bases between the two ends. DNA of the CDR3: TGTGCCAGCTCTCCTCGGACAGCCCGATATGGCTACACCTTC. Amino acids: CASSPRTARYGYTF.

CDR3 bases: TGTGCCAGCAGCTCCTTCAGAGGCAGCGCGAGCTCCTACGAGCAGTACTTC. This sequence encodes CASSSFRGSASSYEQYF. The chain is built from TRBV5-8 and TRBJ2-7, with unresolved D. CDR1 SGHTS and CDR2 YDEGEE come from the germline V gene. The CDR3 runs to 17 residues. With 3 bases removed from V and 0 bases from J, the gap between germline ends came to 19 bases.

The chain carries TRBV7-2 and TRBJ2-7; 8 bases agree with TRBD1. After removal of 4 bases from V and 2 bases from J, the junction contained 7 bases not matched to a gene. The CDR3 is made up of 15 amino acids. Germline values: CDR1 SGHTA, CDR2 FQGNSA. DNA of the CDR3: TGTGCCAGCAGCTCTAACCGGGACAGGACCTACGAGCAGTACTTC. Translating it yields CASSSNRDRTYEQYF. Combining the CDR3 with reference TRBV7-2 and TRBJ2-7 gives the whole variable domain GAGVSQSPSNKVTEKGKDVELRCDPISGHTALYWYRQSLGQGLEFLIYFQGNSAPDKSGLPSDRFSAERTGGSVSTLTIQRTQQEDSAVYLCASSSNRDRTYEQYFGPGTRLTVT.

CDR3 amino acids: CASSFAGNYEQYF. The CDR3 DNA follows: TGTGCCAGCAGTTTTGCAGGGAACTACGAGCAGTACTTC. V and J are TRBV27 and TRBJ2-7; possible D gene TRBD1, 5 bases. V was pared by 3 bases and J by 3 bases, with 9 bases between. CDR3 length equals 13 residues. From germline, CDR1 is MNHEY and CDR2 SMNVEV (reference sequence).